This TCR beta chain emerged from a study of beta chain features in type 1 diabetes. Whole-study context: About 98,000,000 sorted cells were examined across all samples. The study's findings and limits: Researchers reported that naive, central memory and Treg TCRB repertoires appeared more similar in patients than in healthy donors. Shorter templates might be favored by PCR, equally in patients and controls. Patients with Type 1 diabetes showed moderately but significantly shorter TCRB CDR3s in all four CD4+ subsets.

In regard to this clone: Its target is unknown.

Germline CDR1 and CDR2: SEHNR and FQNEAQ (reference sequence). The ends lost 6 bases at V and 13 bases at J; junction bases unmatched: 17. The CDR3 covers 15 residues. Of the isolated RNA, all was reverse transcribed, and so the sequenced material was expressed TCRB transcripts. Sequencing was performed with immunoSEQ multiplex PCR; in TCRdb, only in-frame clones are kept and a portion is missing. The top ten clones hold 0.023% of a sample with 810,000 or so clones, roughly 15% of them seen once. The sample taken for sequencing was naive CD4+ T cells from blood. The receptor comes from a woman between 18 and 29 years old in good health. The V and J genes are TRBV7-9 and TRBJ2-1, with TRBD2 matching over 8 bases. In nucleotides, the CDR3 is TGTGCCAGCAGTTCGCCTCTCGTTAGCGGGACCCATCAGTTCTTC. Protein sequence: CASSSPLVSGTHQFF.